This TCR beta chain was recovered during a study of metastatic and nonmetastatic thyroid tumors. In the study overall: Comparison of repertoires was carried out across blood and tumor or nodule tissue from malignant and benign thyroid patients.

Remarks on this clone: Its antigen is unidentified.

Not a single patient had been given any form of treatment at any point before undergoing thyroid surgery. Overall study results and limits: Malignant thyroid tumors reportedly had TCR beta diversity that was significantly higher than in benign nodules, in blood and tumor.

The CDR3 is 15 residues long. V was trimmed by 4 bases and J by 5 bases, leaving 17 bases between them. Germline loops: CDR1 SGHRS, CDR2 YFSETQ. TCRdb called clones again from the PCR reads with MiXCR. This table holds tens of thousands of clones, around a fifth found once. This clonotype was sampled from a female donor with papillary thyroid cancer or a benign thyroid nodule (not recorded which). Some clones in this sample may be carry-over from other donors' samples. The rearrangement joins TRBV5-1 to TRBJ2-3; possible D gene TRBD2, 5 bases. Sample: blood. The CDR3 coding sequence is TGCGCCAGCAGCCTTAGCGCCTCACCGGAAGATACGCAGTATTTT. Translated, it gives CASSLSASPEDTQYF. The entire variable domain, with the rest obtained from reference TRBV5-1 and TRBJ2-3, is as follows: KAGVTQTPRYLIKTRGQQVTLSCSPISGHRSVSWYQQTPGQGLQFLFEYFSETQRNKGNFPGRFSGRQFSNSRSEMNVSTLELGDSALYLCASSLSASPEDTQYFGPGTRLTVL.